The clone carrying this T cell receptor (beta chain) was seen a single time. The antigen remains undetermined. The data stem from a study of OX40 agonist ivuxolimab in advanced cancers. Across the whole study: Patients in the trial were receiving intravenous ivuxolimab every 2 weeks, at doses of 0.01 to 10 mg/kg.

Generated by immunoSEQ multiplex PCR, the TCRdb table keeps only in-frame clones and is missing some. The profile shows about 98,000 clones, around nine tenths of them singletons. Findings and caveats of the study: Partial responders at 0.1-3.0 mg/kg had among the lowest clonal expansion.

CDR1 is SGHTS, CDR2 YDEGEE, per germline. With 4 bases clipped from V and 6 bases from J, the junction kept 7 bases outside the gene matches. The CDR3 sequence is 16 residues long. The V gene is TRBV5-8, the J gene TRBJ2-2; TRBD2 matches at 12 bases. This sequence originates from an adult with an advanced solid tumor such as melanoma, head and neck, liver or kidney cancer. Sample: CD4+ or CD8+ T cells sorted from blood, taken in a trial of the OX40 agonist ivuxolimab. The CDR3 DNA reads TGTGCCAGCAGCCTCCCTAGCGGGAGGGCCTCCGGGGAGCTGTTTTTT. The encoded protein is CASSLPSGRASGELFF.